The 4 T cell receptor beta chains below were found in one sample sequenced in a study of T cells after yellow fever vaccination. TCRdb called the 5' RACE reads again in MiXCR, with one record for every CDR3 protein. The sample contains 25,000 to 30,000 distinct CDR3 sequences, 4.5% of which appear only once. Material: PBMCs, either bulk or a sorted T-cell subset (CD4+, CD8+, memory, or dextramer-sorted; not recorded which), obtained on the day of the yellow fever booster vaccination. The receptors shown here come from a man in his late teens or twenties who received the YFV17D yellow fever vaccine.

At least ten counts were recorded for this clonotype. The rearrangement links TRBV5-1 to TRBJ2-6; no firm D call. Per germline, CDR1 SGHRS and CDR2 YFSETQ. Trimming shortened V by 3 bases and J by 0 bases, and 4 bases separated the two germline ends. The CDR3 consists of 14 residues. CDR3 in amino acids: CASSSRSGANVLTF. The DNA of the CDR3 is TGCGCCAGCAGCTCACGCTCTGGGGCCAACGTCCTGACTTTC.

Ten or more counts support this clonotype. The CDR3 nucleotides are TGCGCCAGCAGCCAACACCTACTGTACACCGGGGAGCTGTTTTTT. Its translation: CASSQHLLYTGELFF. The chain couples TRBV4-3 to TRBJ2-2; no firm D call. Germline V gives CDR1 LGHNA, CDR2 YSLEER. Trimming stripped 2 bases from V and 3 bases from J, with 10 bases between. CDR3 length equals 15 residues.

This clonotype was counted ten times or more. The CDR3 DNA reads TGTGCCAGCAGCGAACTAGCCAAAAACATTCAGTACTTC. The encoded protein is CASSELAKNIQYF. The chain uses TRBV7-2 and TRBJ2-4; D uncertain. The V gene lost 5 bases and the J gene lost 0 bases, with 5 bases spanning the gap. The CDR3 spans 13 residues. The germline V gene has CDR1 SGHTA and CDR2 FQGNSA.

This clonotype has a count of ten or more. The rearrangement links TRBV12-3 or TRBV12-4 to TRBJ1-1; the D gene is possibly TRBD1 (5 bases). This CDR3 comprises 14 residues. Between the trimmed V and J ends, which lost 3 bases and 4 bases, there was a span of 12 bases. This chain's CDR3 is CASSFGGVSTEAFF. DNA for the CDR3: TGTGCCAGCAGTTTTGGGGGAGTGAGCACTGAAGCTTTCTTT.